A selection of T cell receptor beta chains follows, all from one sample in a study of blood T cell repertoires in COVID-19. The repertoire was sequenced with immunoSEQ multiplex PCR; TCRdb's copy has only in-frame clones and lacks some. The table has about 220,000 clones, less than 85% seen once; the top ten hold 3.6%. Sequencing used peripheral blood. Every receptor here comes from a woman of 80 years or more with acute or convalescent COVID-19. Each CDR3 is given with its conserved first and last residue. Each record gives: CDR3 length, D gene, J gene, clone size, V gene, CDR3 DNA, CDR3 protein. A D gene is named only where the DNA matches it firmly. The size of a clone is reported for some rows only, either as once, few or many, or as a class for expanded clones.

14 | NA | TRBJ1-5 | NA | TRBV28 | TGTGCCAGCAGTCCCCCCGGGGGGGTTCAGCCCCAGCATTTT | CASSPPGGVQPQHF
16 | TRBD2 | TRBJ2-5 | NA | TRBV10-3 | TGTGCCATCAGTGAGTCGACTGAACGTAGCGGGGGGACCCAGTACTTC | CAISESTERSGGTQYF
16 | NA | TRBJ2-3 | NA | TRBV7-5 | TGTGCCAGAATTGGAGACAGGGGGCGCGCCATTGATACGCAGTATTTT | CARIGDRGRAIDTQYF
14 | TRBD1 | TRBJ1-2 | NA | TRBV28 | TGTGCCAGCACCACGGGACAGGGAAACTATGGCTACACCTTC | CASTTGQGNYGYTF
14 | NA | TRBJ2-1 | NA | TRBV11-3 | TGTGCCAGCAGCTCCTTGTCCGGGAGTAATGAGCAGTTCTTC | CASSSLSGSNEQFF
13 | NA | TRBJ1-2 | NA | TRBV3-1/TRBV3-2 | TGTGCCAGCAGCGAGTCTGCTAACTATGGCTACACCTTC | CASSESANYGYTF
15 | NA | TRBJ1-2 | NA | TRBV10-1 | TGCGCCAGCAGTCCCGCAGGGTGGGAAAACTATGGCTACACCTTC | CASSPAGWENYGYTF
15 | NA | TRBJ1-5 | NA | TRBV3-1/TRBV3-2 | TGTGCCAGCAGCCAAGATTATCAGGGGAATCAGCCCCAGCATTTT | CASSQDYQGNQPQHF
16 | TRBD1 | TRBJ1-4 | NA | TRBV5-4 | TGTGCCAGCAGCCTCGGAAGGGACAGGGGGCAGGAAAAACTGTTTTTT | CASSLGRDRGQEKLFF
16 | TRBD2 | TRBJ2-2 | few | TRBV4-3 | TGCGCCAGCAGCCAAGGTCTAGCGGTGAACACCGGGGAGCTGTTTTTT | CASSQGLAVNTGELFF
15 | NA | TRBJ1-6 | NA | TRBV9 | TGTGCCAGCAGCGTAGAAACAGGTCCGGATTCACCCCTCCACTTT | CASSVETGPDSPLHF
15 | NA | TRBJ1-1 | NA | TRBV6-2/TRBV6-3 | TGTGCCAGCAGCCTGGCGAGGGGGAAGGGAACTGAAGCTTTCTTT | CASSLARGKGTEAFF
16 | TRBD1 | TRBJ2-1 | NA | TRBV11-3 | TGTGCCAGCAGCCTAGCCGGGACAGCAGCTAACAATGAGCAGTTCTTC | CASSLAGTAANNEQFF
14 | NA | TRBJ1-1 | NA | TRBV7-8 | TGTGCCAGCAGCCTGGGCGTCGCGAACACTGAAGCTTTCTTT | CASSLGVANTEAFF
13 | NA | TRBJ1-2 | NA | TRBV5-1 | TGCGCCAGCAGCTTGGGAGGAACCTATGGCTACACCTTC | CASSLGGTYGYTF
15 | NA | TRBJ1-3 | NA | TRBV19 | TGTGCCAGTAGTACCGGAGGAGTCTCTGGAAACACCATATATTTT | CASSTGGVSGNTIYF